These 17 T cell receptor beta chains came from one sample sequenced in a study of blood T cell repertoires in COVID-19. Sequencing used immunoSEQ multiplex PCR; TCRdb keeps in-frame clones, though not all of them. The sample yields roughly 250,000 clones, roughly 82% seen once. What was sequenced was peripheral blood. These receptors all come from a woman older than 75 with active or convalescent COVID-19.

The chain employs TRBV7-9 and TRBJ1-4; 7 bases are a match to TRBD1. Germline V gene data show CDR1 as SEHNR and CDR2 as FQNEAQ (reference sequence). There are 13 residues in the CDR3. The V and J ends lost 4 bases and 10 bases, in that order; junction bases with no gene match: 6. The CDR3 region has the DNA TGTGCCAGCAGCTCACGGGACAGTCGAAAACTGTTTTTT. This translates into CASSSRDSRKLFF. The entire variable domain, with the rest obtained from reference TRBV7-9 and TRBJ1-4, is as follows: DTGVSQNPRHKITKRGQNVTFRCDPISEHNRLYWYRQTLGQGPEFLTYFQNEAQLEKSRLLSDRFSAERPKGSFSTLEIQRTEQGDSAMYLCASSSRDSRKLFFGSGTQLSVL.

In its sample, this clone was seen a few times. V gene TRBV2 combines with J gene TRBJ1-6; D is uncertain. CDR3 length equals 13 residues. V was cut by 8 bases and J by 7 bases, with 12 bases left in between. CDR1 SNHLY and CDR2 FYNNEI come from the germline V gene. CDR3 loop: CASSKEQNSPLHF. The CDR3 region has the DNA TGTGCCAGCTCAAAAGAACAAAATTCACCCCTCCACTTT. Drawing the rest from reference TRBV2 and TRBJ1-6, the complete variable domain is EPEVTQTPSHQVTQMGQEVILRCVPISNHLYFYWYRQILGQKVEFLVSFYNNEISEKSEIFDDQFSVERPDGSNFTLKIRSTKLEDSAMYFCASSKEQNSPLHFGNGTRLTVT.

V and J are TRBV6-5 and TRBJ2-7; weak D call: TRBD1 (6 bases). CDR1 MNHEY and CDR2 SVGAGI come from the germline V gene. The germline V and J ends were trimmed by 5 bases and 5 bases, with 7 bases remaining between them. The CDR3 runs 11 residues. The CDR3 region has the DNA TGTGCCAGCAGTAGGGGGAACGAGCAGTACTTC. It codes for CASSRGNEQYF.

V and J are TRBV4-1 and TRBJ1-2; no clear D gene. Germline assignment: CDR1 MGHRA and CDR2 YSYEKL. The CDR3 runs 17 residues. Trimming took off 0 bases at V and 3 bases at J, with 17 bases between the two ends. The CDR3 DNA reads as TGCGCCAGCAGCCAAGATAACGACTCCAGGAGGTACTATGGCTACACCTTC. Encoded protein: CASSQDNDSRRYYGYTF.

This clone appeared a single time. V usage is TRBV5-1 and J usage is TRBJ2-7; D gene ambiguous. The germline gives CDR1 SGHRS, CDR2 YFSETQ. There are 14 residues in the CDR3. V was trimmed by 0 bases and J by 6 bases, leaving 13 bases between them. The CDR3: CASSLDPASGEQYF. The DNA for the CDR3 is TGCGCCAGCAGCTTGGATCCAGCTTCGGGCGAGCAGTACTTC.

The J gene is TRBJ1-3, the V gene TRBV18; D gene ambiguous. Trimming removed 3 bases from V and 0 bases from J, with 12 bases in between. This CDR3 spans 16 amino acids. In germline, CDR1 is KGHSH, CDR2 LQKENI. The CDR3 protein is CASSPPQQYSGNTIYF. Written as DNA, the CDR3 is TGTGCCAGCTCACCTCCACAGCAGTACTCTGGAAACACCATATATTTT.

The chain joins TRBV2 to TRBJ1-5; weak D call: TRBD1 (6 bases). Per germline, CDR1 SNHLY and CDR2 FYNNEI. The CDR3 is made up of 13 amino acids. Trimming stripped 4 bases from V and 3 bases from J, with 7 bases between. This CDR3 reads CASSGGLNQPQHF. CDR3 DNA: TGTGCCAGCAGTGGGGGGCTCAATCAGCCCCAGCATTTT.

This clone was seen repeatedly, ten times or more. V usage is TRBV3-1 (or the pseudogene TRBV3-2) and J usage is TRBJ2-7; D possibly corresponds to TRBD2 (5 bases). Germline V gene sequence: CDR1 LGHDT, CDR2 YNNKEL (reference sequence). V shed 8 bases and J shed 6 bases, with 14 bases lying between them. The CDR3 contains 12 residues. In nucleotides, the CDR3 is TGTGCCAGCTCCTCGGGGTCTGGCGAGCAGTACTTC. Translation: CASSSGSGEQYF.

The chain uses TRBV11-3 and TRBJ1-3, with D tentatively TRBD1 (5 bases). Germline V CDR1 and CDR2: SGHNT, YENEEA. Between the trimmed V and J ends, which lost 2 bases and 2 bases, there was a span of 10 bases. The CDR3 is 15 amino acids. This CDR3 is CASSLFAGTGNTIYF. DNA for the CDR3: TGTGCCAGCAGCTTATTTGCAGGGACTGGAAACACCATATATTTT. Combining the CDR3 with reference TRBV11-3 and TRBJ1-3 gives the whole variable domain EAGVVQSPRYKIIEKKQPVAFWCNPISGHNTLYWYLQNLGQGPELLIRYENEEAVDDSQLPKDRFSAERLKGVDSTLKIQPAELGDSAVYLCASSLFAGTGNTIYFGEGSWLTVV.

The CDR3 nucleotides read TGTGCCAGCAGCCTAGGGACTGGGCCGTCGGTCCGGGAGACCCAGTACTTC. It specifies CASSLGTGPSVRETQYF. The chain has TRBV5-4 and TRBJ2-5, with D maybe TRBD2 (6 bases). The CDR3 consists of 17 residues. Germline loops: CDR1 SGHNT, CDR2 YYREEE (reference sequence). Trimming pared 4 bases from V and 5 bases from J, leaving 24 bases between.

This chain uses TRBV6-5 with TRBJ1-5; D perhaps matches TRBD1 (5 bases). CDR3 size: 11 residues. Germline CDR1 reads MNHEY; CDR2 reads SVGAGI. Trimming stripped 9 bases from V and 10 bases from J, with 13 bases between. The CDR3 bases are TGTGCCAGGGGGGAGGGCGGACCCCAGCATTTT. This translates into CARGEGGPQHF.

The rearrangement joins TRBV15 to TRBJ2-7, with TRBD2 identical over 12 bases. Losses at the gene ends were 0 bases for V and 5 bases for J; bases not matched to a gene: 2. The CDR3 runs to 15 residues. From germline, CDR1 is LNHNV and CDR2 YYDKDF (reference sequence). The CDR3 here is CATSRDLAGGNEQYF. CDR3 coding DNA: TGTGCCACCAGCAGAGATCTAGCGGGAGGGAACGAGCAGTACTTC.

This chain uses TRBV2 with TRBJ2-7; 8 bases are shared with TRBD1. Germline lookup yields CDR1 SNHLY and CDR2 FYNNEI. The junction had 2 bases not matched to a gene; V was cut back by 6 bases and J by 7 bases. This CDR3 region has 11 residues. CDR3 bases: TGTGCCAGCAGGACAGGGGCTGAGCAGTACTTC. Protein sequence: CASRTGAEQYF.

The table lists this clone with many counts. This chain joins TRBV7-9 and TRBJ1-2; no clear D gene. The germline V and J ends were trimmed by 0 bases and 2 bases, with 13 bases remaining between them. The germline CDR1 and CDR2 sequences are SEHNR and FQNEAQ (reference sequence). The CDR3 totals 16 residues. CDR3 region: CASSLAGREPNYGYTF. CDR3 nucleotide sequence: TGTGCCAGCAGCTTAGCAGGACGGGAGCCAAACTATGGCTACACCTTC.

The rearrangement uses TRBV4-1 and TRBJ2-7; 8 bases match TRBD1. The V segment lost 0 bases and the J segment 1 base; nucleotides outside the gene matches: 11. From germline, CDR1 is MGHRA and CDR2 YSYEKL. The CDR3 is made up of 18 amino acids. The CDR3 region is CASSQDQSRQGISYEQYF. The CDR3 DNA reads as TGCGCCAGCAGCCAAGATCAGTCCCGACAGGGGATATCCTACGAGCAGTACTTC.

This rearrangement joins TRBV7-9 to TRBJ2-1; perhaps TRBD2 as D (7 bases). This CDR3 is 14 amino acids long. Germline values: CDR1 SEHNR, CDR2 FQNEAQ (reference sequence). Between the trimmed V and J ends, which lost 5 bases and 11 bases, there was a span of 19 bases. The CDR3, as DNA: TGTGCCAGCAGCCCGAGCGGGACACACGGAAAGCAGTTCTTC. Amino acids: CASSPSGTHGKQFF.

The CDR3 DNA is TGTGCCAGCAGCCAAGATAGTAGGACTCCCCTCCACTTT. Translated, it gives CASSQDSRTPLHF. The J gene is TRBJ1-6, the V gene TRBV14; D is unclear. The CDR3 sequence is 13 residues long. Germline-derived CDR1 and CDR2 are SGHDN and FVKESK. Trimming took 0 bases from V and 13 from J, leaving 10 bases between them.